This T cell receptor beta chain was sequenced during a study of blood T cell repertoires in COVID-19. Data came from immunoSEQ multiplex PCR; TCRdb stores just in-frame clones and leaves some out. The sample holds over 25,000 clones; roughly 87% are singletons and the top ten take less than 15%. The CDR3 runs 16 residues. With 0 bases clipped from V and 8 bases from J, the junction kept 5 bases outside the gene matches. Germline lookup yields CDR1 LGHDT and CDR2 YNNKEL (reference sequence). Sequencing input: peripheral blood. This sequence was found in a human donor in a cohort sampled during active COVID-19. The donor label of this sample is uncertain. The rearrangement uses TRBV3-1 (or the pseudogene TRBV3-2) and TRBJ2-1; 12 bases map to TRBD2. CDR3 amino acids: CASSQDEASGGDEQFF. The CDR3 bases are TGTGCCAGCAGCCAAGATGAGGCTAGCGGGGGGGATGAGCAGTTCTTC.